This TCR beta chain was recorded in a study of siplizumab effects on memory and regulatory T cells. Germline values: CDR1 MNHEY, CDR2 SVGAGI. The CDR3 consists of 15 residues. Losses at the gene ends were 2 bases for V and 6 bases for J; bases not matched to a gene: 8. Clones were read by immunoSEQ multiplex PCR, and TCRdb kept only the in-frame ones, dropping some. The sample shows roughly 75,000 clones, 93% of them seen only once. This sequence was found in a human donor in good health. The chain is built from TRBV6-5 and TRBJ1-1; 8 bases are a match to TRBD1. Sequences were obtained from CD8+ T cells sorted from blood. The CDR3 nucleotides are TGTGCCAGCAGTTACCTCCAGGGGGCGTTCTCTGAAGCTTTCTTT. The encoded protein is CASSYLQGAFSEAFF.